This T cell receptor (beta chain) was captured by sequencing in a study of blood T cell repertoires in COVID-19 (TCRdb year 2020). Describing the broader study: Collaborator samples came from the United States, Italy and Spain and covered acute and convalescent phases of COVID-19. The repertoires were released in a freely available public database intended as a resource for research on the immune response to SARS-CoV-2. The dataset comprised deeply sampled blood TCRbeta repertoires from subjects exposed to, actively infected with, or recovered from COVID-19. The prospective study material was composed of cDNA or gDNA derived from T cells, B-cell-depleted T cells, or PBMCs. Sample metadata almost always included a de-identified subject ID, COVID-19 status, age in years and sex. Where available, HLA class I and class II types were taken from metadata supplied by the sample provider and were not determined by assay-based typing. The samples were drawn from two sources: the first 160 participants of the ongoing ImmuneRACE study, and about 1,300 subjects contributed by 6 global collaborators.

Whole blood was collected in K2EDTA tubes by collaborating institutions according to the institutions' own protocols. For TCRbeta analysis, collaborators shipped samples as frozen whole blood, isolated PBMCs, or DNA extracted from either of those sample types. TCRbeta CDR3 regions were amplified from genomic DNA using the immunoSEQ Assay, a bias-controlled multiplex PCR. The authors' analysis ran thus. The number of nucleated cells in each sample was estimated by amplification of reference gene primers within the assay. To quantify the absolute abundance of each unique TCRbeta CDR3 rearrangement, sequence reads were collapsed and filtered. For each sample, productive Simpson clonality was calculated as the square root of Simpson's diversity index over productive rearrangements. What TCRdb holds here is the immuneACCESS table cut down to in-frame rearrangements. Part of the clones is not present; checked against another copy, under half of the missing clones reflect an unresolved V gene, and the others are unexplained. For V, J and clone size, that table is used; D and trimming come from the DNA. The sample yields about 250,000 clones; about 82% were counted once. The ten largest clones represent approximately 6.3% of the sample.

A word on this clone: What this receptor recognizes is not known. No base quality information exists; no much larger clone differs at one position.

Overall study results and their limits: The quantity of clinical and demographic metadata differed by source and by participant and was supplied without curation.

This clonotype originated in a woman aged 55 to 70 with active or convalescent COVID-19. The sample taken for sequencing was peripheral blood.

The CDR3 is CASSQDETGTSGSSDTQYF. The nucleotides read TGCGCCAGCAGCCAAGATGAAACCGGGACTAGCGGGAGTAGCGATACGCAGTATTTT. The chain was built from TRBV4-1 and TRBJ2-3; the junction holds 14 bases that match TRBD2. Reading from cysteine to phenylalanine, the CDR3 counts 19 amino acids. Solely the CDR3 DNA is kept, with 57 bases framed from the first base. The junction shows trimming of 0 bases on V and 6 bases on J, and the gene matches do not reach 11 bases of it. From a lookup of the germline V gene, CDR1 and CDR2 are MGHRA and YSYEKL.